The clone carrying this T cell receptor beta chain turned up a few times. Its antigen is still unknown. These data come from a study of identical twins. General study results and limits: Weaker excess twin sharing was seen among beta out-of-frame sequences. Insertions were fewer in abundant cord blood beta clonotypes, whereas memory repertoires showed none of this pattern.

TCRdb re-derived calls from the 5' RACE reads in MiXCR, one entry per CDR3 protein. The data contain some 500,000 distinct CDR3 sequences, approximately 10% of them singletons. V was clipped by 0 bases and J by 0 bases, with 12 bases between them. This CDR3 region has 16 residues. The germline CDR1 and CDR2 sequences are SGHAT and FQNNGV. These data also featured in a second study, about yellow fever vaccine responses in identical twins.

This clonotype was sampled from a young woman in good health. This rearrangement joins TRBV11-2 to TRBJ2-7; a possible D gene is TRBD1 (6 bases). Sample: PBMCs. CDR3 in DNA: TGTGCCAGCAGCTTAGATACGAGGGGGTTCTCCTACGAGCAGTACTTC. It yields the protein CASSLDTRGFSYEQYF.